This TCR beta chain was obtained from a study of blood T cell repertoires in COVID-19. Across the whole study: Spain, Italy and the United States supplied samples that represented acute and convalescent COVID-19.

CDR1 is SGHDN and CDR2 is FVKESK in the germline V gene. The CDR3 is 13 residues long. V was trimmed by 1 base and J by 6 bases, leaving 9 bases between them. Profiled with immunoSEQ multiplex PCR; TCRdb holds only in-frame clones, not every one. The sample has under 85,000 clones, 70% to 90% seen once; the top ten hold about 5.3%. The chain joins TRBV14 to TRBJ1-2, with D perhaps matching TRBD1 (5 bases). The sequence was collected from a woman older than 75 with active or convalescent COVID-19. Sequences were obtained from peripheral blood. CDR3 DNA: TGTGCCAGCAGCCAAGGGGCAGGGAATGGCTACACCTTC. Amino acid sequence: CASSQGAGNGYTF.